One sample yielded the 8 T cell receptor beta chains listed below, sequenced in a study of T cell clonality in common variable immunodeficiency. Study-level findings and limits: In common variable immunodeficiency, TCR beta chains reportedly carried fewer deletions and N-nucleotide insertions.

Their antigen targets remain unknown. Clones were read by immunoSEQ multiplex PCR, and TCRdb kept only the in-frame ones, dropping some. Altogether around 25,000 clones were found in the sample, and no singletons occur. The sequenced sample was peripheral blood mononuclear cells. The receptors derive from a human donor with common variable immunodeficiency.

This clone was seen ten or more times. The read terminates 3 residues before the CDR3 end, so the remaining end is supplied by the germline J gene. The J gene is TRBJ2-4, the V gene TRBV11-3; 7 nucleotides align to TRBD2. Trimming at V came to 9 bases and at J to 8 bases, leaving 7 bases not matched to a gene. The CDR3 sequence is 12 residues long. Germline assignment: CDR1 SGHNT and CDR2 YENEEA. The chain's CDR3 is CARRLGGDIQYF. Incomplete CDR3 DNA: TGTGCCAGAAGACTGGGAGGGGACATT.

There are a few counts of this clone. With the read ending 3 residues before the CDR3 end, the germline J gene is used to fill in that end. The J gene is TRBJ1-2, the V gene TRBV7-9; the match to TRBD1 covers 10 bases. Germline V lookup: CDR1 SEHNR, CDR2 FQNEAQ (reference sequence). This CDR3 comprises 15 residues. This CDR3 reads CASSKPGQGRVGYTF. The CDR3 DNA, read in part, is TGTGCCAGCAGCAAACCGGGACAGGGGAGGGTAGGC.

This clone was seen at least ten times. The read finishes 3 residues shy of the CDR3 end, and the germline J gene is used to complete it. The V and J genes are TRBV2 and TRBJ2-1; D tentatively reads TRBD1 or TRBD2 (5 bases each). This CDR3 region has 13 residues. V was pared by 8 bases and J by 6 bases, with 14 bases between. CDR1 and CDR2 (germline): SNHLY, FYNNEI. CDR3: CASLRGGINEQFF. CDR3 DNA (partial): TGTGCCAGCCTGAGGGGTGGGATCAATGAG.

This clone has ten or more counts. The CDR3 is CASSDTGGVNIQYF. The part of the CDR3 DNA that was read is TGTGCCAGCAGTGATACAGGGGGGGTCAACATT. The rearrangement joins TRBV6-2 or TRBV6-3 to TRBJ2-4; maybe TRBD1 (8 bases). The read terminates 3 residues ahead of where the CDR3 ends, so the germline J gene completes it. The CDR3 totals 14 residues. The V and J ends lost 5 bases and 7 bases respectively, with 15 bases between them. Germline V gene sequence: CDR1 MNHEY, CDR2 SVGEGT.

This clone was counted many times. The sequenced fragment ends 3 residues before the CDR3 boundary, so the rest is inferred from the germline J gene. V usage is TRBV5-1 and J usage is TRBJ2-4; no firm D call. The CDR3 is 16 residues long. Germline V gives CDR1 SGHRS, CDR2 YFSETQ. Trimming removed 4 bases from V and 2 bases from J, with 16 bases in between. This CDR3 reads CASSPKGSGSKNIQYF. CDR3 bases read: TGCGCCAGCAGCCCCAAAGGATCCGGGTCCAAAAACATT.

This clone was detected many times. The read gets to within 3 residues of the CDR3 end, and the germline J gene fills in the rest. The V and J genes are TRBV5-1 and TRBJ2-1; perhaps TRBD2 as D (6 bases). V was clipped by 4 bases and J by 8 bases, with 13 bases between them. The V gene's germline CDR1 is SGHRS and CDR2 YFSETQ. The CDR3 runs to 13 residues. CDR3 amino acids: CASSQWDSYEQFF. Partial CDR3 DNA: TGCGCCAGCAGCCAATGGGACTCCTATGAG.

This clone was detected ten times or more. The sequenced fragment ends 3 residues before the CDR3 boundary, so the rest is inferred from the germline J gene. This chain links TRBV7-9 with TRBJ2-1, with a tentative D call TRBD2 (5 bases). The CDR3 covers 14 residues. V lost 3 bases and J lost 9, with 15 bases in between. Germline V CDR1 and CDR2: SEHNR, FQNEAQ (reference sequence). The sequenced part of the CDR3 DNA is TGTGCCAGCAGCTTCGTATCGGCTGCGGGTGAG. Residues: CASSFVSAAGE. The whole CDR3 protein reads CASSFVSAAGEQFF. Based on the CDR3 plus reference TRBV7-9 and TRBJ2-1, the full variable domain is DTGVSQNPRHKITKRGQNVTFRCDPISEHNRLYWYRQTLGQGPEFLTYFQNEAQLEKSRLLSDRFSAERPKGSFSTLEIQRTEQGDSAMYLCASSFVSAAGEQFFGPGTRLTVL.

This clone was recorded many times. The chain's CDR3 is CASSSGTGRGQETQYF. The DNA read from the CDR3 is TGCGCCAGCAGCAGCGGGACAGGGAGGGGCCAAGAGACC. The J gene is TRBJ2-5, the V gene TRBV5-1; 9 bases match TRBD1. Read coverage stops 3 residues before the CDR3 terminus; the germline J gene supplies the remainder. V lost 4 bases and J lost 1; bases outside the gene matches: 8. The CDR3 runs to 16 residues. Per germline, CDR1 SGHRS and CDR2 YFSETQ.